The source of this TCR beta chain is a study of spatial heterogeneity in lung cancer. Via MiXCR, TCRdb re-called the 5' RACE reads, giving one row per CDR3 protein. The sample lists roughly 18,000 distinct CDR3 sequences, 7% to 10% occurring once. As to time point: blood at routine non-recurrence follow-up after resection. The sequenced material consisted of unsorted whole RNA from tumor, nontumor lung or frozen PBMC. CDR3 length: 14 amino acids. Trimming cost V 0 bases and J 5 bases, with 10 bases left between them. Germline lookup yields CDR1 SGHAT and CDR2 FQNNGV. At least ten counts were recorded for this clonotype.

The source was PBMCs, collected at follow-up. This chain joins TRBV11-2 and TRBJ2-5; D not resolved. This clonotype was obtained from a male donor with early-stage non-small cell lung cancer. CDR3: CASSLEFSLETQYF. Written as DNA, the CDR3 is TGTGCCAGCAGCTTAGAATTTAGTTTGGAGACCCAGTACTTC.